This T cell receptor (beta chain) came from a study of shared clonotypes between healthy human individuals. Study-wide results and caveats: For naive CD4 cells, roughly 5% of clonotypes were shared across a handful of donors. Lower generation probabilities were found for non-shared clonotypes than for those shared by all four donors.

The CDR3 consists of 21 residues. Germline CDR1 and CDR2: SGDLS and YYNGEE. Trimming removed 0 bases from V and 3 bases from J, with 28 bases in between. To note about this clone: Antigen: not known. This may come from a read error, since a much larger clone is one base off. Other DNA sequences within the sample encode an identical CDR3.

Researchers divided each subset's genomic DNA evenly across several immunoSEQ plates. Using immunoSEQ multiplex PCR, the repertoire was profiled, and TCRdb retains in-frame clones only, with some absent. The data hold fewer than 1.4 million clones, with more than 75% observed a single time. The chain carries TRBV9 and TRBJ2-4; D might be TRBD1 or TRBD2, each matching 5 bases. The sequencing sample was made of memory CD4+ T cells from PBMCs. Subset denoted: CD45RA-negative fraction. This clonotype was obtained from a young man in good health. Some clones in this sample may be carry-over from other donors' samples. CDR3: CASSVAGGSGRSSPGKNIQYF. The CDR3 DNA follows: TGTGCCAGCAGCGTAGCTGGGGGTAGTGGGAGAAGTTCTCCGGGCAAAAACATTCAGTACTTC.